Following are 9 T cell receptor beta chains from one sample sequenced in a study of preoperative IRX-2 immunotherapy in early breast cancer. As for treatment: preoperative locoregional IRX-2 cytokine immunotherapy. Assay: immunoSEQ multiplex PCR; the TCRdb copy retains only in-frame clones and omits some. The sample lists some 32,000 clones, roughly four fifths occurring once. Material: lymph node tissue, obtained from a patient treated with IRX-2 immunotherapy. Every receptor here comes from a human donor with breast cancer.

V is TRBV7-6 and J is TRBJ2-2; tentatively, D is TRBD2 (5 bases). Germline-derived CDR1 and CDR2 are SGHVS and FNYEAQ. The CDR3 runs to 15 residues. The ends were cut back, 3 bases at V and 6 bases at J, with 14 bases in the middle. The chain's CDR3 is CASSLRSSASGELFF. The DNA of the CDR3 is TGTGCCAGCAGCTTGCGGAGTAGCGCGTCCGGGGAGCTGTTTTTT.

The chain recombines TRBV2 with TRBJ1-4; a weak D match, TRBD1 (5 bases). V dropped 5 bases and J dropped 7 bases, with 17 bases sitting between them. This CDR3 has 15 amino acids. The germline gives CDR1 SNHLY, CDR2 FYNNEI. CDR3 region: CASSRWTYAGEKLFF. CDR3 DNA sequence: TGTGCCAGCAGTCGCTGGACATACGCCGGTGAAAAACTGTTTTTT.

This sequence joins TRBV28 and TRBJ1-4; D gene unclear. This CDR3 is 15 amino acids long. From germline, CDR1 is MDHEN and CDR2 SYDVKM. Trimming took off 3 bases at V and 8 bases at J, with 16 bases between the two ends. For the CDR3, the DNA is TGTGCCAGCAGTTTTACCCCTGTTGATGAGGAAAAACTGTTTTTT. It specifies CASSFTPVDEEKLFF.

This rearrangement joins TRBV11-3 to TRBJ2-7; tentatively, D is TRBD1 (5 bases). Looked up from germline, CDR1 is SGHNT and CDR2 is YENEEA. This CDR3 contains 18 residues. V was cut by 0 bases and J by 1 base, with 19 bases left in between. The CDR3 nucleotides are TGTGCCAGCAGCTTAGAGGATGCGGCTCGACAGCAATCCTACGAGCAGTACTTC. It is translated as CASSLEDAARQQSYEQYF.

The DNA of the CDR3 is TGTGCCAGCAGTTCAGGGTTTGTTAATGGCTACACCTTC. Translated: CASSSGFVNGYTF. This chain connects TRBV6-8 to TRBJ1-2; D perhaps matches TRBD1 (5 bases). The CDR3 covers 13 residues. Germline V CDR1 and CDR2: MNHGY, SAAAGT. V was cut by 4 bases and J by 6 bases, with 12 bases left in between.

The chain joins TRBV28 to TRBJ2-7; 7 bases map to TRBD1. This CDR3 has 15 residues. Germline trimming cut 6 bases from V and 1 base from J; bases unmatched to any gene: 9. The V gene's germline CDR1 is MDHEN and CDR2 SYDVKM. CDR3 nucleotides: TGTGCCAGCAGCCCTACAGGGGCTGGATCCTACGAGCAGTACTTC. This sequence encodes CASSPTGAGSYEQYF.

The chain carries TRBV30 and TRBJ1-3; 8 bases match TRBD1. Germline assignment: CDR1 GTSNPN and CDR2 SVGIG (reference sequence). The CDR3 consists of 14 residues. Trimming removed 5 bases from V and 3 bases from J; junction bases left unmatched: 6. DNA of the CDR3: TGTGCCTGGGAACAGGGGGTGATTGGAAACACCATATATTTT. Amino acids: CAWEQGVIGNTIYF.

The rearrangement links TRBV6-8 to TRBJ2-7, with TRBD2 matching over 8 bases. In germline, CDR1 is MNHGY, CDR2 SAAAGT. The CDR3 loop spans 13 amino acids. V lost 5 bases, J lost 3 bases, and 3 bases stayed unmatched. This CDR3 is CASSISGSYEQYF. The CDR3, as DNA: TGTGCCAGCAGTATCAGCGGGAGCTACGAGCAGTACTTC.

The chain has TRBV19 and TRBJ2-6; D unresolved. Germline CDR1 reads LNHDA; CDR2 reads SQIVND (reference sequence). This CDR3 is 17 amino acids long. V was shortened by 1 base and J by 3 bases, with 13 bases between the two germline ends. CDR3 region: CASSIVVRVHGANVLTF. In nucleotides, the CDR3 is TGTGCCAGTAGTATAGTAGTAAGGGTCCATGGGGCCAACGTCCTGACTTTC. The full variable domain, completed using reference TRBV19 and TRBJ2-6, is DGGITQSPKYLFRKEGQNVTLSCEQNLNHDAMYWYRQDPGQGLRLIYYSQIVNDFQKGDIAEGYSVSREKKESFPLTVTSAQKNPTAFYLCASSIVVRVHGANVLTFGAGSRLTVL.